The TCR beta chain described here comes from a study of blood T cells in healthy people across ages. The germline gives CDR1 SGHTA, CDR2 FQGTGA. The CDR3 consists of 15 residues. The V and J ends lost 5 bases and 1 base, in that order; junction bases with no gene match: 6. Using a J-beta primer mix together with a sample-barcoded 5' primer, a second PCR was run for roughly 6 to 12 cycles. TCRdb passed the 5' RACE reads through MiXCR, listing each CDR3 protein once. This repertoire shows about 540,000 distinct CDR3 sequences, more than 20% found once; its top ten account for just under 9%. In its sample, this clonotype was seen many times. These data also formed part of another study, on T cells of mothers and their children. That paper states: It was through the M1S primer of the second PCR that sample barcodes and 2-4 random nucleotides were added. Versus unrelated pairs, overlap was slightly higher in related mother-child pairs, without reaching significance.

The rearrangement joins TRBV7-3 to TRBJ2-5, with 8 bases aligning to TRBD2. This TCR came from a boy aged 5-17 years in good health. Sequenced input: blood. The CDR3: CASSLLAGSQETQYF. CDR3 bases: TGTGCCAGCAGCCTATTAGCGGGGAGCCAAGAGACCCAGTACTTC.